These 17 T cell receptor beta chains share one sample of origin, sequenced in a study of T cell repertoires in cytomegalovirus infection. TCRdb processed the reads anew with MiXCR; each CDR3 protein has one entry. The data hold around 210,000 distinct CDR3 sequences, with around 6.2% observed a single time. The sample consisted of PBMCs. The receptors come from a human donor in good health (CMV status not recorded). Some clones in this sample may be carry-over from other donors' samples.

This clonotype was observed many times. The chain has TRBV29-1 and TRBJ1-2; perhaps TRBD1 as D (5 bases). This CDR3 region has 14 residues. Per the germline V gene, CDR1 is SQVTM and CDR2 is ANQGSEA. Trimming shortened V by 0 bases and J by 3 bases, and 11 bases separated the two germline ends. CDR3 DNA sequence: TGCAGCGTTGAAGATCAGGGAAAATACTATGGCTACACCTTC. Protein sequence: CSVEDQGKYYGYTF.

This clonotype was found many times. This chain uses TRBV20-1 with TRBJ2-1; D perhaps matches TRBD2 (5 bases). The CDR3 has 14 amino acids. Trimming shortened V by 4 bases and J by 7 bases, and 17 bases separated the two germline ends. Germline-derived CDR1 and CDR2 are DFQATT and SNEGSKA (reference sequence). Written as DNA, the CDR3 is TGCAGTGCTACCCGGGGAGCCACCACAAATGAGCAGTTCTTC. Protein product: CSATRGATTNEQFF.

This clonotype was seen only a few times. This chain connects TRBV29-1 to TRBJ2-7; 8 nucleotides line up with TRBD1. The CDR3 contains 12 residues. After removal of 4 bases from V and 5 bases from J, the junction contained 4 bases not matched to a gene. Germline values: CDR1 SQVTM, CDR2 ANQGSEA. The CDR3 DNA is TGCAGCGTTGTGGACAGGGTCCACGAGCAGTACTTC. This encodes CSVVDRVHEQYF.

This clonotype has at least ten counts. CDR3 coding DNA: TGTGCCAGCAGTTACGACGGGAGCTCCTACAATGAGCAGTTCTTC. This codes for CASSYDGSSYNEQFF. The genes are TRBV6-2 or TRBV6-3 and TRBJ2-1, with D tentatively TRBD2 (6 bases). Germline lookup yields CDR1 MNHEY and CDR2 SVGEGT. The germline V and J ends were trimmed by 2 bases and 0 bases, with 8 bases remaining between them. CDR3 length: 15 residues.

At least ten counts were recorded for this clonotype. V usage is TRBV11-2 and J usage is TRBJ2-1; perhaps D is TRBD1 or TRBD2 (5 bases each). The CDR3 is made up of 15 amino acids. The V end was cut by 5 bases, the J end by 3 bases, with 14 bases between. Germline V lookup: CDR1 SGHAT, CDR2 FQNNGV. CDR3 DNA: TGTGCCAGCAGCCGATCTCGGGACCTCTACAATGAGCAGTTCTTC. Amino acids: CASSRSRDLYNEQFF.

This clonotype was seen ten or more times. CDR3: CASSLEGGGGLSEQYF. The CDR3 DNA sequence: TGTGCCAGCAGCCTAGAGGGGGGCGGGGGCCTCTCCGAGCAGTACTTC. The chain carries TRBV7-2 and TRBJ2-7; the D gene is possibly TRBD2 (7 bases). V shed 5 bases and J shed 6 bases, with 23 bases lying between them. In germline, CDR1 is SGHTA, CDR2 FQGNSA. The CDR3 runs 16 residues.

This clonotype appeared many times. The chain joins TRBV6-6 to TRBJ2-3; possibly TRBD1 for D (6 bases). The V gene's germline CDR1 is MNHNY and CDR2 SVGAGI (reference sequence). This CDR3 contains 15 residues. Trimming left V 5 bases short and J 2 bases short, with 14 bases between. CDR3 coding DNA: TGTGCCAGCAGTCTACAGGGCACCAACACAGATACGCAGTATTTT. It is translated as CASSLQGTNTDTQYF.

This clonotype has just a few counts. The J gene is TRBJ1-5, the V gene TRBV28, with a tentative D call TRBD1 (6 bases). Germline V CDR1 and CDR2: MDHEN, SYDVKM. V shed 5 bases and J shed 1 base, with 15 bases lying between them. This CDR3 contains 16 residues. CDR3: CASSRYRVSSNQPQHF. The CDR3 region has the DNA TGTGCCAGCAGTCGATACAGGGTATCGAGCAATCAGCCCCAGCATTTT.

This clonotype was observed many times. This rearrangement joins TRBV7-2 to TRBJ1-1, with TRBD1 matching 10 bases. CDR1 and CDR2 (germline): SGHTA, FQGNSA. V shed 5 bases, J shed 6 bases, and the junction held 3 bases outside the gene matches. The CDR3 length is 13 residues. The CDR3 DNA is TGTGCCAGCAGCACCGGACAGGGGGCTGAAGCTTTCTTT. This gives the protein CASSTGQGAEAFF.

This clonotype was recorded at least ten times. The V gene is TRBV7-8, the J gene TRBJ2-7; D may be TRBD1 or TRBD2 (6 bases each). Deletions cut 1 base from V and 4 bases from J, with 17 bases between. The CDR3 covers 16 residues. From germline, CDR1 is SGHVS and CDR2 FQNEAQ. The CDR3 DNA follows: TGTGCCAGCAGCTTAGAGGTTTCCGGGGGCGCGTACGAGCAGTACTTC. It encodes CASSLEVSGGAYEQYF.

This clonotype has more than one count but fewer than ten. The V gene is TRBV19, the J gene TRBJ2-1; 7 bases agree with TRBD1. CDR1 and CDR2 (germline): LNHDA, SQIVND (reference sequence). The CDR3 is 14 residues long. With 6 bases clipped from V and 12 bases from J, the junction kept 14 bases outside the gene matches. The CDR3 spells CASRPSRAGDRQFF. CDR3 DNA sequence: TGTGCCAGTAGACCTTCTCGGGCAGGGGACAGGCAGTTCTTC.

This clonotype was found many times. The J gene is TRBJ2-7, the V gene TRBV11-1; D not certain. This CDR3 comprises 14 residues. V lost 3 bases and J lost 3, with 12 bases in between. From germline, CDR1 is SGHAT and CDR2 FQDESV (reference sequence). CDR3 sequence: CASSFRLESYEQYF. The CDR3 nucleotides are TGTGCCAGCAGCTTCCGGCTAGAAAGCTACGAGCAGTACTTC. Full variable domain (remainder filled in from reference TRBV11-1 and TRBJ2-7): EAEVAQSPRYKITEKSQAVAFWCDPISGHATLYWYRQILGQGPELLVQFQDESVVDDSQLPKDRFSAERLKGVDSTLKIQPAELGDSAMYLCASSFRLESYEQYFGPGTRLTVT.

This clonotype was seen many times. V is TRBV28 and J is TRBJ2-4, with D uncertain. Germline loops: CDR1 MDHEN, CDR2 SYDVKM. The CDR3 contains 15 residues. V lost 3 bases and J lost 0, with 9 bases in between. Here the CDR3 reads CASSLVEVAKNIQYF. Here the CDR3 DNA reads TGTGCCAGCAGTTTGGTAGAAGTAGCCAAAAACATTCAGTACTTC.

At least ten counts were recorded for this clonotype. This chain joins TRBV20-1 and TRBJ2-7; a possible D gene is TRBD2 (6 bases). V lost 6 bases and J lost 3, with 18 bases in between. This CDR3 contains 14 residues. Germline CDR1 and CDR2: DFQATT and SNEGSKA (reference sequence). In DNA form, the CDR3 reads TGCAGTGCCCGGGGAGGTTACAGCGGCTACGAGCAGTACTTC. Translated: CSARGGYSGYEQYF.

This clonotype came up many times. The rearrangement uses TRBV7-2 and TRBJ2-2; D unclear. Germline loops: CDR1 SGHTA, CDR2 FQGNSA. CDR3 length equals 12 residues. V dropped 2 bases and J dropped 6 bases, with 4 bases sitting between them. CDR3 amino acids: CASSLNSGELFF. DNA for the CDR3: TGTGCCAGCAGCTTAAACTCCGGGGAGCTGTTTTTT.

This clonotype was seen at least ten times. The chain couples TRBV29-1 to TRBJ1-4; TRBD1 might be the D (5 bases). Germline CDR1 reads SQVTM; CDR2 reads ANQGSEA. The CDR3 length is 13 residues. With 7 bases removed from V and 10 bases from J, the gap between germline ends came to 19 bases. The CDR3 reads CSAYGTGGGKLFF. CDR3 sequence (DNA): TGCAGCGCCTATGGGACGGGCGGGGGAAAACTGTTTTTT.

Many counts were recorded for this clonotype. V and J are TRBV5-1 and TRBJ2-1, with 9 nucleotides matching TRBD1. The germline V gene has CDR1 SGHRS and CDR2 YFSETQ. Trimming at V came to 7 bases and at J to 5 bases, leaving 7 bases not matched to a gene. This CDR3 contains 14 residues. CDR3 DNA: TGCGCCAGCCGAGAACAGGGGGCGGACAATGAGCAGTTCTTC. Translation gives CASREQGADNEQFF.